These 20 T cell receptor beta chains came from one sample sequenced in a study of CD8 T cells in ankylosing spondylitis. TCRdb recomputed calls from the 5' RACE reads with MiXCR, one row per CDR3 protein. The data show around 340,000 distinct CDR3 sequences, with roughly 15% seen just once and 0.9% to 1.2% held by the top ten. Sequenced: blood, either unsorted or a sorted T cell fraction (not recorded which). All receptors come from a male donor with ankylosing spondylitis or in good health (not recorded which).

This clonotype was detected only a few times. This chain connects TRBV2 to TRBJ2-7; the match to TRBD2 covers 8 bases. V gave up 6 bases and J gave up 12 bases; unmatched junction bases: 7. Looked up from germline, CDR1 is SNHLY and CDR2 is FYNNEI. This CDR3 region has 11 residues. As DNA, the CDR3 is TGTGCCAGCAGCGATGGTCTAGCGGGGTACTTC. Amino acid sequence: CASSDGLAGYF.

This clonotype was seen repeatedly, ten times or more. This chain uses TRBV12-3 or TRBV12-4 with TRBJ1-1; weak D call: TRBD1 (5 bases). Trimming pared 3 bases from V and 0 bases from J, leaving 8 bases between. This CDR3 has 14 amino acids. This chain's CDR3 is CASSLWGVNTEAFF. The CDR3, as DNA: TGTGCCAGCAGTTTGTGGGGGGTGAACACTGAAGCTTTCTTT.

This clonotype was counted a few times. V gene TRBV7-6 combines with J gene TRBJ2-2; D is unresolved. This CDR3 is built from 15 residues. Between the trimmed V and J ends, which lost 5 bases and 13 bases, there was a span of 23 bases. In germline, CDR1 is SGHVS, CDR2 FNYEAQ. Here the CDR3 DNA reads TGTGCCAGCAGCCCGGCGACGGCGACCCTCCCCCGGCTGTTTTTT. Amino acids: CASSPATATLPRLFF.

V and J are TRBV6-5 and TRBJ1-1, with D possibly matching TRBD1 (6 bases). Germline CDR1 is MNHEY and CDR2 is SVGAGI. V shed 7 bases and J shed 7 bases, with 13 bases lying between them. The CDR3 totals 12 residues. CDR3 DNA sequence: TGTGCCAGCACTCGACGAGGGGGTGAAGCTTTCTTT. Translated, it gives CASTRRGGEAFF.

This clonotype was counted a few times. This chain links TRBV4-1 with TRBJ2-1, with 10 bases matching TRBD2. The CDR3 length is 17 residues. Trimming cost V 4 bases and J 9 bases; bases outside gene matches: 15. CDR1 and CDR2 (germline): MGHRA, YSYEKL. The CDR3: CASSLSLASGSFGEQFF. The CDR3 DNA follows: TGCGCCAGCAGCCTGTCTTTGGCTAGCGGGAGTTTCGGTGAGCAGTTCTTC.

The chain joins TRBV6-4 to TRBJ1-2, with 7 bases identical to TRBD1. Trimming at V came to 6 bases and at J to 4 bases, leaving 11 bases not matched to a gene. CDR1 is MRHNA and CDR2 is SNTAGT in the germline V gene. The length of the CDR3 is 15 residues. The CDR3 is CASREQGRQSYGYTF. In DNA form, the CDR3 reads TGTGCCAGCAGAGAACAGGGGCGACAGAGCTATGGCTACACCTTC.

The chain combines TRBV19 with TRBJ1-5; the D is unclear. Trimming pared 5 bases from V and 5 bases from J, leaving 10 bases between. Per germline, CDR1 LNHDA and CDR2 SQIVND (reference sequence). The CDR3 loop spans 13 amino acids. CDR3 nucleotides: TGTGCCAGTAGTTGGACGGATTATCAGCCCCAGCATTTT. Protein sequence: CASSWTDYQPQHF.

This rearrangement joins TRBV6-5 to TRBJ1-1; D is ambiguous. The CDR3 is 11 residues long. Per the germline V gene, CDR1 is MNHEY and CDR2 is SVGAGI. V was trimmed by 6 bases and J by 10 bases, leaving 12 bases between them. The chain's CDR3 is CASSQGLVAFF. The CDR3, as DNA: TGTGCCAGCAGCCAAGGGTTGGTAGCTTTCTTT.

The V and J genes are TRBV7-2 and TRBJ1-2; D gene ambiguous. Germline assignment: CDR1 SGHTA and CDR2 FQGNSA. V was trimmed by 5 bases and J by 8 bases, leaving 15 bases between them. This CDR3 comprises 13 residues. The CDR3 DNA follows: TGTGCCAGCAGCCTACTCCGGTGGGGAGGCTACACCTTC. Translated, it gives CASSLLRWGGYTF.

The gene calls are TRBV29-1 and TRBJ2-1, with 8 nucleotides matching TRBD1. With 7 bases clipped from V and 2 bases from J, the junction kept 7 bases outside the gene matches. The CDR3 is made up of 14 amino acids. The germline V gene has CDR1 SQVTM and CDR2 ANQGSEA. This chain's CDR3 is CSGRQGRTYNEQFF. In nucleotides, the CDR3 is TGCAGCGGGAGACAGGGGAGGACCTACAATGAGCAGTTCTTC.

This clonotype was counted a few times. The rearrangement joins TRBV12-3 or TRBV12-4 to TRBJ1-1, with 7 bases identical to TRBD1. The CDR3 contains 15 residues. J lost 5 bases, V lost 7 bases, and 13 bases had no gene match. The CDR3 DNA reads TGTGCCAGCAACTCACCCCACAGGGGAAGGACTGAAGCTTTCTTT. Its protein product is CASNSPHRGRTEAFF.

This clonotype was observed at least ten times. The rearrangement links TRBV5-1 to TRBJ1-1, with D perhaps matching TRBD1 (6 bases). The CDR3 loop spans 15 amino acids. The germline V gene has CDR1 SGHRS and CDR2 YFSETQ. The ends were cut back, 4 bases at V and 5 bases at J, with 18 bases in the middle. The CDR3 DNA sequence: TGCGCCAGCAGCCGGGGAGGCAGGGGAATGACTGAAGCTTTCTTT. It is translated as CASSRGGRGMTEAFF.

Many counts were recorded for this clonotype. V and J are TRBV3-1 and TRBJ2-3; D is unresolved. The germline CDR1 and CDR2 sequences are LGHDT and YNNKEL (reference sequence). Trimming left V 1 base short and J 4 bases short, with 9 bases between. The CDR3 runs 14 residues. The CDR3 spells CASSQGQVADTQYF. In nucleotides, the CDR3 is TGTGCCAGCAGCCAAGGACAAGTGGCAGATACGCAGTATTTT.

This clonotype turned up a few times. One end of the junction is discordant with germline, which a read error may explain. The chain employs TRBV5-1 and TRBJ1-1, with a possible D match to TRBD1 (5 bases). Germline values: CDR1 SGHRS, CDR2 YFSETQ. The CDR3 is 15 amino acids. DNA of the CDR3: TGCGCCAGCAGCCTCGACTTCATCTTCCGGGACCCTGATTGCTTT. It is translated as CASSLDFIFRDPDCF.

This clonotype was recorded a few times. J is TRBJ2-5 and V is TRBV7-2; 13 bases map to TRBD2. The CDR3 has 15 residues. V shed 4 bases, J shed 5 bases, and the junction held 4 bases outside the gene matches. CDR1 is SGHTA and CDR2 is FQGNSA in the germline V gene. The CDR3 is CASSSGTSGVETQYF. The CDR3 nucleotides read TGTGCCAGCAGCTCCGGGACTAGCGGGGTGGAGACCCAGTACTTC.

J is TRBJ2-7 and V is TRBV7-2; 10 nucleotides line up with TRBD2. V dropped 3 bases and J dropped 10; count of bases not matched to a gene: 6. The CDR3 is made up of 13 amino acids. Germline V lookup: CDR1 SGHTA, CDR2 FQGNSA. This CDR3 reads CASSFKLAGDQYF. The CDR3 nucleotides read TGTGCCAGCAGCTTCAAGCTAGCGGGAGACCAGTACTTC.

V gene TRBV20-1 combines with J gene TRBJ2-3; a weak D match, TRBD2 (5 bases). V gave up 6 bases and J gave up 4 bases, with 11 bases separating them. Looked up from germline, CDR1 is DFQATT and CDR2 is SNEGSKA (reference sequence). The CDR3 runs 12 residues. For the CDR3, the DNA is TGCAGTGCGAGGACTGGGGCAGATACGCAGTATTTT. This gives the protein CSARTGADTQYF.

The gene calls are TRBV4-1 and TRBJ2-2, with TRBD1 identical over 7 bases. V dropped 6 bases and J dropped 3; count of bases not matched to a gene: 10. Germline CDR1 reads MGHRA; CDR2 reads YSYEKL. This CDR3 has 16 residues. CDR3 region: CASSRTGARDTGELFF. Written as DNA, the CDR3 is TGCGCCAGCAGTCGAACAGGGGCCCGGGACACCGGGGAGCTGTTTTTT.

The J gene is TRBJ2-4, the V gene TRBV5-1; a weak D match, TRBD2 (7 bases). Germline-derived CDR1 and CDR2 are SGHRS and YFSETQ. The V end was cut by 0 bases, the J end by 2 bases, with 15 bases between. CDR3 length: 17 amino acids. CDR3 amino acids: CASSLEGGSLTKNIQYF. In DNA form, the CDR3 reads TGCGCCAGCAGCTTGGAGGGGGGGTCCCTCACCAAAAACATTCAGTACTTC.

This clonotype was seen repeatedly, ten times or more. The chain links TRBV29-1 to TRBJ2-1, with TRBD1 matching 7 bases. Germline CDR1 reads SQVTM; CDR2 reads ANQGSEA. With 3 bases clipped from V and 3 bases from J, the junction kept 11 bases outside the gene matches. This CDR3 comprises 16 residues. CDR3 amino acids: CSVDRQGMKGYNEQFF. The DNA of the CDR3 is TGCAGCGTTGATCGACAGGGAATGAAAGGCTACAATGAGCAGTTCTTC.